These T cell receptor beta chains were read from a single sample in a study of monozygotic twins with inflammatory bowel disease. After re-calling the 5' RACE reads, TCRdb lists one entry per CDR3 protein, DNA absent. The data show 120,000 to 150,000 distinct CDR3 sequences, and the top ten clones hold approximately 2.5%. Sequenced material: blood. Receptor source: a human donor with ulcerative colitis or Crohn's disease, or a healthy co-twin of an affected twin (not recorded which). Both conserved end residues are part of each CDR3.

j_call cdr3_length v_call cdr3_aa
TRBJ1-1 12 TRBV6-6 CAGRGMNTEAFF
TRBJ1-3 16 TRBV5-1 CASSLGALFSGNTIYF
TRBJ2-1 12 TRBV4-2 CASSQAGNEQFF
TRBJ2-5 17 TRBV19 CASSMFGGSGRQETQYF
TRBJ2-7 19 TRBV18 CASSPTPRTSGGAGYEQYF
TRBJ2-5 16 TRBV27 CASRGPRASEWETQYF
TRBJ2-3 15 TRBV5-1 CASSWDSKGTDTQYF
TRBJ2-4 16 TRBV18 CASSPSGGPTWNIQYF
TRBJ2-7 15 TRBV27 CASSLWGTSNYEQYF
TRBJ2-7 14 TRBV3-1 CASSQDYGVGEQYF
TRBJ2-1 18 TRBV7-6 CASSLRDRLTYFYNEQFF
TRBJ2-4 14 TRBV6-1 CASSELSGRHIQYF
TRBJ2-3 16 TRBV5-1 CASRYSGTAPTDTQYF
TRBJ1-2 13 TRBV7-2 CASSGDRVYGYTF
TRBJ2-5 12 TRBV5-1 CASTDSQETQYF
TRBJ2-7 14 TRBV27 CASSPREVRNEQYF
TRBJ2-2 14 TRBV6-2/TRBV6-3 CASKGTGGIGELFF
TRBJ1-5 15 TRBV27 CASSLAQGSEQPQHF
TRBJ2-1 17 TRBV20-1 CSARVAGGSSSYNEQFF
TRBJ2-2 15 TRBV7-3 CASAVGAANTGELFF
TRBJ1-2 12 TRBV20-1 CSAREGVGGYTF
TRBJ1-1 14 TRBV30 CAWSVDWGGTEAFF
TRBJ1-6 15 TRBV7-3 CASSSNRGNNSPLHF
TRBJ1-1 13 TRBV19 CASSIGSNTEAFF
TRBJ2-4 15 TRBV7-2 CASSLGLAVGNIQYF
TRBJ2-1 16 TRBV4-2 CASSQEVAGGYNEQFF
TRBJ2-3 16 TRBV4-1 CASSQNPGLLTDTQYF
TRBJ2-2 14 TRBV5-1 CASSGSLISGELFF
TRBJ1-4 14 TRBV2 CASSPGQGHEKLFF
TRBJ1-1 16 TRBV5-1 CASSLESYRDAYEAFF
TRBJ2-5 15 TRBV7-8 CASSLDRRRWETQYF
TRBJ2-1 15 TRBV6-5 CASSYLDREGNEQFF
TRBJ2-5 17 TRBV20-1 CSATLNSDRRGLETQYF
TRBJ2-1 18 TRBV9 CASSVNRLAGGTHNEQFF
TRBJ2-6 18 TRBV11-1 CASSFRTGGAVGANVLTF
TRBJ2-4 16 TRBV7-2 CASSPGQARTKNIQYF
TRBJ2-7 15 TRBV7-2 CASSLVGGAAYEQYF
TRBJ1-5 15 TRBV12-3/TRBV12-4 CASREGQTLNQPQHF
TRBJ2-7 15 TRBV4-3 CASSLVRTVAYEQYF
TRBJ1-5 14 TRBV6-5 CASSSLPFNQPQHF
TRBJ2-7 15 TRBV7-6 CASSPQGSGPYEQYF
TRBJ2-3 17 TRBV11-2 CASSLVARGPSTDTQYF
TRBJ2-7 13 TRBV30 CAWSAQFSYEQYF
TRBJ2-7 13 TRBV20-1 CSARGDLHYEQYF
TRBJ2-6 13 TRBV29-1 CSVEGTGANVLTF
TRBJ2-5 15 TRBV5-1 CASSFQGLNQETQYF
TRBJ2-6 16 TRBV7-2 CASSFSGVLGANVLTF
TRBJ2-7 14 TRBV7-6 CASSTSSGAYEQYF
TRBJ1-1 15 TRBV20-1 CSARETGIGRTEAFF
TRBJ2-3 13 TRBV7-2 CASSDGRTDTQYF
TRBJ1-6 16 TRBV4-1 CASSQEGQPYNSPLHF
TRBJ2-7 15 TRBV6-2/TRBV6-3 CASSYRAGGSYEQYF
TRBJ1-1 11 TRBV25-1 CASSEYFEAFF
TRBJ1-1 12 TRBV4-3 CASSQADREAFF